This T cell receptor (beta chain) was identified during a study of CD8+CD57+ T cells in acquired aplastic anemia. Overall study: Where healthy donors were concerned, CD4+ cells averaged about 10 million reads.

This clonotype occurred a few times. No antigen is known for it. Germline CDR1 reads LGHDT; CDR2 reads YNNKEL (reference sequence). Trimming cost V 1 base and J 2 bases, with 8 bases left between them. CDR3 length: 15 residues. Findings and limits, study-wide: Both patients and controls carried the same twenty-nine CD8+ CDR3 sequences.

Investigators profiled TCR beta VDJ and CDR3 from genomic DNA template. TCRdb reprocessed the reads via MiXCR and lists one record per CDR3 protein. The sample includes 400,000 to 500,000 distinct CDR3 sequences, 65% to 80% of them seen just once. The chain couples TRBV3-1 to TRBJ2-2; D uncertain. The TCR originated in a human donor in good health, serving as a control. The source material was sorted CD4+, CD8+, or CD8+CD57+ T cells (not recorded which) from PBMCs. CDR3 sequence (DNA): TGTGCCAGCAGCCAAGGTTCAGTCAACACCGGGGAGCTGTTTTTT. It encodes CASSQGSVNTGELFF. The full variable domain, in which reference TRBV3-1 and TRBJ2-2 provide the parts outside the CDR3, is DTAVSQTPKYLVTQMGNDKSIKCEQNLGHDTMYWYKQDSKKFLKIMFSYNNKELIINETVPNRFSPKSPDKAHLNLHINSLELGDSAVYFCASSQGSVNTGELFFGEGSRLTVL.